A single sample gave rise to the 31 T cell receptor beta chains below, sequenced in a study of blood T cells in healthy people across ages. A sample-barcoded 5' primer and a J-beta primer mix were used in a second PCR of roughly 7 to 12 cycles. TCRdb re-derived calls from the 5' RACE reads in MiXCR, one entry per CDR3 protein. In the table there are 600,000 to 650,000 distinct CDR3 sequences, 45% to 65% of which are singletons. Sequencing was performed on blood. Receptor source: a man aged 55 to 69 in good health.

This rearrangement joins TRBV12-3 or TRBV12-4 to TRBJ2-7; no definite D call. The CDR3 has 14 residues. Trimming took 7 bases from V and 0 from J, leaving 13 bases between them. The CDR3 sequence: CASTLGMSSYEQYF. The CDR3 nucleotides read TGTGCCAGCACCTTAGGGATGAGCTCCTACGAGCAGTACTTC.

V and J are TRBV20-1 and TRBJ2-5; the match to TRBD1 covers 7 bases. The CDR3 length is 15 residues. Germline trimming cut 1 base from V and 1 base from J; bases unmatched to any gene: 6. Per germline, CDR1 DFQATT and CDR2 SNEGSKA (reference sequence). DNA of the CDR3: TGCAGTGCTAGAGCCCTGACAGGGCTCCAAGAGACCCAGTACTTC. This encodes CSARALTGLQETQYF.

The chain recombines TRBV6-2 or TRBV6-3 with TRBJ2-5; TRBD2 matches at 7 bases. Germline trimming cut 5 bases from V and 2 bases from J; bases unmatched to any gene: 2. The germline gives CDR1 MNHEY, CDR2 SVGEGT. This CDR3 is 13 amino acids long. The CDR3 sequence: CASSLAAQETQYF. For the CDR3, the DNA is TGTGCCAGCAGTCTAGCGGCTCAAGAGACCCAGTACTTC.

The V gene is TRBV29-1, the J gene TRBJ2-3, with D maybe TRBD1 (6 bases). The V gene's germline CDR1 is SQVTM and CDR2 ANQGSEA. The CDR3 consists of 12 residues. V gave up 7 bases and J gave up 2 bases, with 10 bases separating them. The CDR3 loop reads CSAGQFTDTQYF. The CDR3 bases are TGCAGCGCAGGACAGTTCACAGATACGCAGTATTTT.

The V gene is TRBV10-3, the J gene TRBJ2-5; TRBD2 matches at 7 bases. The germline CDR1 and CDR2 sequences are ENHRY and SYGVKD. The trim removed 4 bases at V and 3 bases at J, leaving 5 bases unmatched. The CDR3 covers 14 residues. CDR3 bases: TGTGCCATCAGTGGTTTAGCGGGTAAAGAGACCCAGTACTTC. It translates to CAISGLAGKETQYF.

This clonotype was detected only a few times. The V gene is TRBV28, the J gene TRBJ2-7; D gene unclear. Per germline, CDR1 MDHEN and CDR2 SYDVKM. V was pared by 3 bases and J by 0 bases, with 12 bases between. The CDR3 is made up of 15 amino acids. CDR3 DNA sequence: TGTGCCAGCAGTTTCTTCGGACGAACCTCCTACGAGCAGTACTTC. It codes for CASSFFGRTSYEQYF. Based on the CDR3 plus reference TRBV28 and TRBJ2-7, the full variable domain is DVKVTQSSRYLVKRTGEKVFLECVQDMDHENMFWYRQDPGLGLRLIYFSYDVKMKEKGDIPEGYSVSREKKERFSLILESASTNQTSMYLCASSFFGRTSYEQYFGPGTRLTVT.

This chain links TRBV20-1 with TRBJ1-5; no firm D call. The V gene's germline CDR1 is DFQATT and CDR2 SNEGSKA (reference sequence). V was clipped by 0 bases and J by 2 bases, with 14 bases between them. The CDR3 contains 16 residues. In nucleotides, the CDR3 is TGCAGTGCTAGAGAAGGAGTGGCTGGGGGCAATCAGCCCCAGCATTTT. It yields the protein CSAREGVAGGNQPQHF.

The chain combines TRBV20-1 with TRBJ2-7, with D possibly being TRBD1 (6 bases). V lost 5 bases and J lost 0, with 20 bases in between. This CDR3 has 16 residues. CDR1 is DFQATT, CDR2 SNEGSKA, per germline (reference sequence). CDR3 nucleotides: TGCAGTGCTGATGGGGGCCCGGGGTCGAGCTCCTACGAGCAGTACTTC. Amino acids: CSADGGPGSSSYEQYF.

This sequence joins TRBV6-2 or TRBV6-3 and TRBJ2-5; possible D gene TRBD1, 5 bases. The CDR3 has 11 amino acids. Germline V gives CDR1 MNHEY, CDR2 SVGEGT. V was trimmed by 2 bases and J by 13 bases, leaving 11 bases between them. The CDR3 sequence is CASSYRDSVYF. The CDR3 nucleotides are TGTGCCAGCAGTTACCGCGACAGCGTGTACTTC.

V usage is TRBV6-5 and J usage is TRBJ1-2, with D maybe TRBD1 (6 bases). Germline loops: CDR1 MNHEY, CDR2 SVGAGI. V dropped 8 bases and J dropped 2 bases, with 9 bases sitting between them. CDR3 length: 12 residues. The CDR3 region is CASRRGNYGYTF. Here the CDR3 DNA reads TGTGCCAGCCGCAGGGGAAACTATGGCTACACCTTC.

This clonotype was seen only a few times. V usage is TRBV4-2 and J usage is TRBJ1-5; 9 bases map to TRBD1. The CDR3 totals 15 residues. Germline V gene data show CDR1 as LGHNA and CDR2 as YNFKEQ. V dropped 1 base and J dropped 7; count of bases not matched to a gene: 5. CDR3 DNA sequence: TGTGCCAGCAGCCAAGCCGGGACAGGGCGCCAGCCCCAGCATTTT. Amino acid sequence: CASSQAGTGRQPQHF.

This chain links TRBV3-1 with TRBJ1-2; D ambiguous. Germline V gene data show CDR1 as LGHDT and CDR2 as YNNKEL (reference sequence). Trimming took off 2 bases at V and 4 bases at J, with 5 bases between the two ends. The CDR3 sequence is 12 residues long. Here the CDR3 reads CASSQISYGYTF. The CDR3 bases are TGTGCCAGCAGCCAAATCAGCTATGGCTACACCTTC.

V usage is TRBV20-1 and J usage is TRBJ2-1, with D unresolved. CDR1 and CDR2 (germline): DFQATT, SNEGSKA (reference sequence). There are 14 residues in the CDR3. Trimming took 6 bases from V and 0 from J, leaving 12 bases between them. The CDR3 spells CSAVKGGSYNEQFF. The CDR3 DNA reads TGCAGTGCCGTAAAAGGTGGCTCCTACAATGAGCAGTTCTTC.

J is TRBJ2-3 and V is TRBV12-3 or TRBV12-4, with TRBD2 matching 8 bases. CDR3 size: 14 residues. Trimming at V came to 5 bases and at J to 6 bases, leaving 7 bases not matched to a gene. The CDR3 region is CASSPGGAGDTQYF. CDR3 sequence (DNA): TGTGCCAGCAGTCCCGGGGGGGCAGGGGATACGCAGTATTTT.

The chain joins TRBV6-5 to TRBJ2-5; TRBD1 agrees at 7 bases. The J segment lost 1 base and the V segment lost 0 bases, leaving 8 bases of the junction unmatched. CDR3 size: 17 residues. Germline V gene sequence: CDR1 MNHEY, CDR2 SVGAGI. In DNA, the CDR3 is TGTGCCAGCAGTTACTCGTTGGTAGGGGGCTCCCAAGAGACCCAGTACTTC. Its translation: CASSYSLVGGSQETQYF.

This CDR3 reads CASNLDRGRGYTF. In DNA, the CDR3 is TGTGCCAGTAACCTAGACAGGGGACGCGGCTACACCTTC. The chain couples TRBV19 to TRBJ1-2; 8 bases line up with TRBD1. This CDR3 region has 13 residues. Per the germline V gene, CDR1 is LNHDA and CDR2 is SQIVND (reference sequence). J lost 8 bases, V lost 7 bases, and 9 bases had no gene match.

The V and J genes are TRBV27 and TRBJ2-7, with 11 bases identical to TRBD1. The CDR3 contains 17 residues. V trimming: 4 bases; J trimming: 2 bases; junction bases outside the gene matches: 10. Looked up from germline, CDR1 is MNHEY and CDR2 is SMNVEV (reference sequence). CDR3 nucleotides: TGTGCCAGCAGTTCCAACGACCCGGGACAGGGGGCCTACGAGCAGTACTTC. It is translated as CASSSNDPGQGAYEQYF.

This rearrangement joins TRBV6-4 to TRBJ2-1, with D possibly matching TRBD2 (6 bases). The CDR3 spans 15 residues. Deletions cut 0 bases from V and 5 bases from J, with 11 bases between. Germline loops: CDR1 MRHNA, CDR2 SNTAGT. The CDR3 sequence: CASSDSSGGDNEQFF. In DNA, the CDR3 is TGTGCCAGCAGTGACTCATCAGGAGGGGACAATGAGCAGTTCTTC.

Here the CDR3 DNA reads TGTGCCAGCATTTCGGGGGCGGGGATCGGAGAGACCCAGTACTTC. Protein: CASISGAGIGETQYF. V gene TRBV25-1 combines with J gene TRBJ2-5; D assignment may be TRBD1 or TRBD2 (6 bases each). The V and J ends lost 7 bases and 4 bases respectively, with 19 bases between them. CDR3 length equals 15 residues. Germline assignment: CDR1 MGHDK and CDR2 SYGVNS.

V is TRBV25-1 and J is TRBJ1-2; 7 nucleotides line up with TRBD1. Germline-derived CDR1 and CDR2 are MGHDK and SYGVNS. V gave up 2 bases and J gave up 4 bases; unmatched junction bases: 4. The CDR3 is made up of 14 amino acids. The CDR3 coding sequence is TGTGCCAGCAGTGAACAGACAGGGCCCTATGGCTACACCTTC. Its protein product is CASSEQTGPYGYTF.

CDR3 protein: CSVGLKHTDTQYF. CDR3 nucleotides: TGCAGCGTTGGACTTAAACACACAGATACGCAGTATTTT. This rearrangement joins TRBV29-1 to TRBJ2-3; no clear D. This CDR3 contains 13 residues. Deletions cut 4 bases from V and 2 bases from J, with 10 bases between. Germline CDR1 SQVTM, CDR2 ANQGSEA.

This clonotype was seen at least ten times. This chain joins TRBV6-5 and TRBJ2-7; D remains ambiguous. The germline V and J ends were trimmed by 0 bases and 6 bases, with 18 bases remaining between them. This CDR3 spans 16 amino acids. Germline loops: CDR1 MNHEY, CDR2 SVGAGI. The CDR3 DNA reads TGTGCCAGCAGTTACTCGCCCCAACGATTGGGTTCCGAGCAGTACTTC. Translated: CASSYSPQRLGSEQYF.

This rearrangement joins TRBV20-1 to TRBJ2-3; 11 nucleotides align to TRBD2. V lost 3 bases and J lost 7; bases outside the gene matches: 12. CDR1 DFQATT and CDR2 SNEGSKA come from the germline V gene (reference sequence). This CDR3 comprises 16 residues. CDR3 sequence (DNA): TGCAGTGCTAGCCCTTTTAGCGGGGGGGCGCTGAATACGCAGTATTTT. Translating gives CSASPFSGGALNTQYF.

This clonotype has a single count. The CDR3 nucleotides are TGTGCCAGCAGTGTCTCTAGCGGAGAGCAGTTCTTC. As protein: CASSVSSGEQFF. The J gene is TRBJ2-1, the V gene TRBV2; 7 bases are a match to TRBD2. This CDR3 has 12 amino acids. In germline, CDR1 is SNHLY, CDR2 FYNNEI. J gave up 10 bases and V 4 bases, and 4 bases lay outside the gene matches.

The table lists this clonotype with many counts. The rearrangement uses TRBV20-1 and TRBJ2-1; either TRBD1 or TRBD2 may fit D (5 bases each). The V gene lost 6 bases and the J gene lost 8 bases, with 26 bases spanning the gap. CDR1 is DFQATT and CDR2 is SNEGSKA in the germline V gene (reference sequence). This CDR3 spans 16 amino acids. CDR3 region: CSAVRAGGPRGYEQFF. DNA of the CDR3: TGCAGTGCGGTCCGGGCAGGTGGACCGAGGGGCTATGAGCAGTTCTTC.

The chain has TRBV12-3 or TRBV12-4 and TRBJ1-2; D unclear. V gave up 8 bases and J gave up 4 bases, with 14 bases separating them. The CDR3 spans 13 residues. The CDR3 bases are TGTGCCAGCGGAGGGCCCCCCGTCTATGGCTACACCTTC. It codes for CASGGPPVYGYTF.

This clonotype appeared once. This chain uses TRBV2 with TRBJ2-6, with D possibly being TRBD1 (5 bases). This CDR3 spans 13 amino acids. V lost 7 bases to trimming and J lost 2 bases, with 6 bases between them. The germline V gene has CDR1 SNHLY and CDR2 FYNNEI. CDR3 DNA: TGTGCCAGCATCAGGGCTGGGGCCAACGTCCTGACTTTC. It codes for CASIRAGANVLTF. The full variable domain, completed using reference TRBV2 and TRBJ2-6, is EPEVTQTPSHQVTQMGQEVILRCVPISNHLYFYWYRQILGQKVEFLVSFYNNEISEKSEIFDDQFSVERPDGSNFTLKIRSTKLEDSAMYFCASIRAGANVLTFGAGSRLTVL.

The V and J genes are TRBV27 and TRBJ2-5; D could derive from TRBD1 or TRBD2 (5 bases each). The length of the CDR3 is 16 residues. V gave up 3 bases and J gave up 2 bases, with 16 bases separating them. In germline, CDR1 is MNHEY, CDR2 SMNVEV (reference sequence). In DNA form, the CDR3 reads TGTGCCAGCAGTTTCTACGGGACGAGCCTTCAAGAGACCCAGTACTTC. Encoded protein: CASSFYGTSLQETQYF.

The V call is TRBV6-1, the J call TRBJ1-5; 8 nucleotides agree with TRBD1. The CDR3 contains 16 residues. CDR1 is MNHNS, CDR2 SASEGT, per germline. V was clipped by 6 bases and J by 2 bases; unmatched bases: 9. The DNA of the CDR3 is TGTGCCAGCAGGGAAACCAGGGGGCCGGGCAATCAGCCCCAGCATTTT. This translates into CASRETRGPGNQPQHF.

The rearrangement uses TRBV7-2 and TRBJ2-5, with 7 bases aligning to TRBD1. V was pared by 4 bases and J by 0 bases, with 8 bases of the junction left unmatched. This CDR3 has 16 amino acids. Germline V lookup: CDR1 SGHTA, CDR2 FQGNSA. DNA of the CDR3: TGTGCCAGCAGCTCCGCAGGGGGAAACAACCAAGAGACCCAGTACTTC. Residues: CASSSAGGNNQETQYF.

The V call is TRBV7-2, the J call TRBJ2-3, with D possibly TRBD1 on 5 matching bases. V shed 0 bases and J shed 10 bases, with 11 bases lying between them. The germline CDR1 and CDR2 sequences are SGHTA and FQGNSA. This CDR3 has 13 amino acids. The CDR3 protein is CASSLAQGRAQYF. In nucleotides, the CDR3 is TGTGCCAGCAGCTTAGCGCAGGGTAGGGCGCAGTATTTT. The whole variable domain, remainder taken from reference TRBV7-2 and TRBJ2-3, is GAGVSQSPSNKVTEKGKDVELRCDPISGHTALYWYRQSLGQGLEFLIYFQGNSAPDKSGLPSDRFSAERTGGSVSTLTIQRTQQEDSAVYLCASSLAQGRAQYFGPGTRLTVL.